Each of the 10 T cell receptor beta chains below was sequenced from the same sample in a study of T cells in Graves' hyperthyroidism and ophthalmopathy. It was RNA transcripts that yielded the amplified TCR beta CDR3 regions. The primer set for the first-round RT-PCR of the TCR CDR3 was HTBI. Each CDR3 protein is one row after TCRdb ran MiXCR on the multiplex PCR reads. The table records hundreds of thousands of distinct CDR3 sequences, approximately 13% of them present only once. Sequencing was done on a sample of blood. These receptors originate from a woman younger than 30 with Graves' hyperthyroidism.

This clonotype showed up many times. The chain links TRBV20-1 to TRBJ2-5; D remains unclear. In germline, CDR1 is DFQATT, CDR2 SNEGSKA (reference sequence). V lost 3 bases and J lost 2, with 10 bases in between. This CDR3 has 13 amino acids. CDR3 protein: CSARGSVQETQYF. The CDR3, as DNA: TGCAGTGCTAGGGGAAGCGTACAAGAGACCCAGTACTTC.

At least ten counts were recorded for this clonotype. The chain links TRBV5-1 to TRBJ2-1; 7 nucleotides agree with TRBD2. The CDR3 extends over 16 amino acids. The V segment lost 3 bases and the J segment 10 bases; nucleotides outside the gene matches: 16. Germline lookup yields CDR1 SGHRS and CDR2 YFSETQ. CDR3 nucleotides: TGCGCCAGCAGCTGGGGGTACGGCGGGAGTTCAACGGAGCAGTTCTTC. Translation: CASSWGYGGSSTEQFF.

The table lists this clonotype with a few counts. One end of the junction fails to match germline, which may point to a read error. The V call is TRBV6-2 or TRBV6-3, the J call TRBJ2-7; TRBD1 might be the D (5 bases). CDR1 and CDR2 (germline): MNHEY, SVGEGT. CDR3 length: 15 amino acids. The CDR3 spells CASSYDTQGGYGQYF. The DNA for the CDR3 is TGTGCCAGCAGTTACGATACGCAGGGTGGGTACGGGCAGTACTTC.

At least ten counts were recorded for this clonotype. The chain combines TRBV7-9 with TRBJ2-1; 7 bases align to TRBD1. The V segment lost 2 bases and the J segment 4 bases; nucleotides outside the gene matches: 5. The CDR3 is 15 residues long. Germline assignment: CDR1 SEHNR and CDR2 FQNEAQ (reference sequence). CDR3 bases: TGTGCCAGCAGCTTAACATTGGGACAGTACAATGAGCAGTTCTTC. Its translation: CASSLTLGQYNEQFF.

This clonotype was seen a few times. V gene TRBV5-1 combines with J gene TRBJ1-3; TRBD1 is a possible D gene (5 bases). Germline V gene data show CDR1 as SGHRS and CDR2 as YFSETQ. V lost 5 bases and J 0 bases, leaving 15 bases between the germline ends. The CDR3 consists of 16 residues. In nucleotides, the CDR3 is TGCGCCAGCAGTCCTGGGACCGGTAGCTCTGGAAACACCATATATTTT. This sequence encodes CASSPGTGSSGNTIYF.

This clonotype was seen at least ten times. The chain couples TRBV6-1 to TRBJ2-7; D gene ambiguous. V lost 3 bases and J 4 bases, leaving 16 bases between the germline ends. Germline V gene lookup returns CDR1 MNHNS and CDR2 SASEGT. This CDR3 contains 15 residues. CDR3 DNA: TGTGCCAGCAGTGATCAGACGTTTGCTACGTACGAGCAGTACTTC. Amino acids: CASSDQTFATYEQYF.

This clonotype showed up just a few times. The chain recombines TRBV6-6 with TRBJ2-1; no definite D call. V was shortened by 2 bases and J by 5 bases, with 7 bases between the two germline ends. CDR3 length equals 13 residues. CDR1 and CDR2 from the germline V gene are MNHNY and SVGAGI (reference sequence). CDR3 sequence: CASSYGSNNEQFF. The CDR3 coding sequence is TGTGCCAGCAGTTACGGCAGTAACAATGAGCAGTTCTTC.

Notes on this clonotype: This clone may be a read error of a much larger clone one base away. Lacking the conserved final phenylalanine or tryptophan, this CDR3 likely reflects a read error. The rearrangement uses TRBV15 and TRBJ1-4; unclear D gene. CDR1 and CDR2 from the germline V gene are LNHNV and YYDKDF (reference sequence). There are 14 residues in the CDR3. Deletions cut 5 bases from V and 0 bases from J, with 7 bases between. This CDR3 reads CATSQVTTNEKLFL. The CDR3 bases are TGTGCCACCAGCCAGGTTACAACTAATGAAAAACTGTTTCTT.

Many counts were recorded for this clonotype. This sequence joins TRBV6-5 and TRBJ1-2; no definite D call. This CDR3 spans 14 amino acids. Germline V gives CDR1 MNHEY, CDR2 SVGAGI. Trimming pared 2 bases from V and 7 bases from J, leaving 14 bases between. The DNA for the CDR3 is TGTGCCAGCAGTTACGTAGGACGCGATGGTGGCTACACCTTC. Translated, it gives CASSYVGRDGGYTF.

Remarks on this clonotype: A much larger clone lies one base from this, so it may be a read error. The chain couples TRBV4-3 to TRBJ2-7; 9 bases are a match to TRBD1. From germline, CDR1 is LGHNA and CDR2 YSLEER. The junction had 5 bases not matched to a gene; V was cut back by 4 bases and J by 4 bases. The CDR3 contains 14 residues. Written as DNA, the CDR3 is TGCGCCAGCAGCCGTGACAGGGGGGGATACGAGCAGTACTTC. Translation: CASSRDRGGYEQYF.